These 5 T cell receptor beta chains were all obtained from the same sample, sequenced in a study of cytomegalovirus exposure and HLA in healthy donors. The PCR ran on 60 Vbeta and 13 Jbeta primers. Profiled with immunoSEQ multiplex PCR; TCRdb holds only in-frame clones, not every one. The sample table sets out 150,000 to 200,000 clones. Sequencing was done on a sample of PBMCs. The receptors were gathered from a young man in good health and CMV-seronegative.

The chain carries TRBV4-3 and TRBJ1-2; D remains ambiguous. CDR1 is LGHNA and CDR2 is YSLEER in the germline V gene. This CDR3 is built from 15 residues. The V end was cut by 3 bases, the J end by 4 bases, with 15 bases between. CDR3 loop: CASSHNIGRGYGYTF. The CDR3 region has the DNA TGCGCCAGCAGCCACAACATCGGACGGGGCTATGGCTACACCTTC.

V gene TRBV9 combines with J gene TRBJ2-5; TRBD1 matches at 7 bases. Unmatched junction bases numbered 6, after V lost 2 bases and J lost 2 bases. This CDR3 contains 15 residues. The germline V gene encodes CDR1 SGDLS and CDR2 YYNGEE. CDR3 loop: CASSVRGDRQETQYF. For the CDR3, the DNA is TGTGCCAGCAGCGTGAGAGGGGACAGACAAGAGACCCAGTACTTC.

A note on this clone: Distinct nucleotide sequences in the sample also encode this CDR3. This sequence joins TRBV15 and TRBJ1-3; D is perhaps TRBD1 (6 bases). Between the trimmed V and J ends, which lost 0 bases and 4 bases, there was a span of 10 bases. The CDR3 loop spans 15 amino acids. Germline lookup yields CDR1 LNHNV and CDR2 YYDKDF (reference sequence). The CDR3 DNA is TGTGCCACCAGCAGAGACCCAGGGGACGGAAACACCATATATTTT. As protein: CATSRDPGDGNTIYF.

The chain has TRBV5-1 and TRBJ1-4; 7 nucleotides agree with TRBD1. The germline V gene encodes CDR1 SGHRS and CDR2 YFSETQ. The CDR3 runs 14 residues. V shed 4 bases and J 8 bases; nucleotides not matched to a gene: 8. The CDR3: CASSLQGIGEKLFF. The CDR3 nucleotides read TGCGCCAGCAGCCTACAGGGGATAGGCGAAAAACTGTTTTTT.

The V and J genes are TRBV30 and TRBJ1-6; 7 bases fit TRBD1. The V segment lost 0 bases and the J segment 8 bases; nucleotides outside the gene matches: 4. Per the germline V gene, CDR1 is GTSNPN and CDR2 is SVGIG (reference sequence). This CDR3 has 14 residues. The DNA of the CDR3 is TGTGCCTGGAGTGTAGAGACAGGGTATTCACCCCTCCACTTT. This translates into CAWSVETGYSPLHF.